This passage covers 5 T cell receptor beta chains from one sample sequenced in a study of regulatory T cells in long-lasting Graves disease. Sample time point: newly diagnosed GD, antithyroid drugs for less than 3 months. TCR sequences were obtained from RNA taken from PBMCs. Assembly of TCR beta libraries relied on iRepertoire HTBI primers together with Arm-PCR of CDR3 regions. TCRdb called the multiplex PCR reads again in MiXCR, with one record for every CDR3 protein. The sample includes about 540,000 distinct CDR3 sequences, 13% seen only once; the top ten take more than 8.5%. These data were also reused for a study on T cells in Graves' hyperthyroidism and ophthalmopathy.

The specimen was peripheral blood mononuclear cells (PBMCs), collected at new diagnosis, from a patient treated with antithyroid drugs. The receptor set was obtained from a young man with Graves disease.

Worth noting for this clonotype: A much larger clone differs from this one at a single base, so this may be a read error. The rearrangement uses TRBV5-1 and TRBJ2-5; 11 bases are a match to TRBD2. This CDR3 comprises 15 residues. CDR1 is SGHRS, CDR2 YFSETQ, per germline. CDR3 sequence: CASSLILAGEESQYF. CDR3 bases: TGCGCCAGCAGCTTGATACTAGCGGGAGAAGAGTCCCAGTACTTC.

This clonotype was counted ten times or more. The rearrangement uses TRBV18 and TRBJ2-5, with unresolved D. Trimming pared 3 bases from V and 5 bases from J, leaving 7 bases between. This CDR3 is 12 amino acids long. Germline CDR1 is KGHSH and CDR2 is LQKENI. The CDR3 DNA sequence: TGTGCCAGCTCACCTCGGCAGGAGACCCAGTACTTC. Translated, it gives CASSPRQETQYF.

This clonotype was seen ten or more times. One end of the junction fails to match germline, which may point to a read error. In DNA form, the CDR3 reads TGTGCCAGCCGTTTGTCGGCTGTCTATGGCTACACCTTC. This sequence encodes CASRLSAVYGYTF. The genes are TRBV27 and TRBJ1-2; unclear D gene. This CDR3 region has 13 residues. CDR1 and CDR2 (germline): MNHEY, SMNVEV (reference sequence).

In its sample, this clonotype was seen a few times. The chain carries TRBV5-5 and TRBJ2-7; D gene unclear. CDR1 and CDR2 from the germline V gene are SGHKS and YYEKEE (reference sequence). V dropped 2 bases and J dropped 3 bases, with 9 bases sitting between them. The CDR3 has 13 residues. The CDR3 loop is CASSLGPYYEQYF. The CDR3 bases are TGTGCCAGCAGCTTAGGACCTTACTACGAGCAGTACTTC.

The table lists this clonotype with many counts. The chain is built from TRBV20-1 and TRBJ2-7, with a tentative D call TRBD1 (6 bases). The CDR3 totals 12 residues. Germline values: CDR1 DFQATT, CDR2 SNEGSKA (reference sequence). Between the trimmed V and J ends, which lost 4 bases and 0 bases, there was a span of 7 bases. CDR3 sequence: CSANRDSYEQYF. In DNA form, the CDR3 reads TGCAGTGCTAACAGGGACTCCTACGAGCAGTACTTC.